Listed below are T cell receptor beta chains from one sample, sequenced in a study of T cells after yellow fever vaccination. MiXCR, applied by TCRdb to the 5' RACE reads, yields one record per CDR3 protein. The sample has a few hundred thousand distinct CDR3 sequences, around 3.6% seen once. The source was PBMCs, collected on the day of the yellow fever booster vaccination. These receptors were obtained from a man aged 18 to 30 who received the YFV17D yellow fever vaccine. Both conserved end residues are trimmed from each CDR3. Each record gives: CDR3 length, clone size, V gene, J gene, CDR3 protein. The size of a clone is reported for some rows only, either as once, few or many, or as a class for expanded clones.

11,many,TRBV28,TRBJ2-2,AFGTPNTGELF
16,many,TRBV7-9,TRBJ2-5,ASSPGQPVRGGQETQY
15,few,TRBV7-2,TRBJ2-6,ASSLVAGGAGANVLT
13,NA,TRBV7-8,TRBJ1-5,ASSSPGQGYQPQH
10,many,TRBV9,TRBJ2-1,ASSKQGYEQF
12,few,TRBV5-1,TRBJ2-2,ASTIQGAAGELF
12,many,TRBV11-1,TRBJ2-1,ASSPGTSGNEQF
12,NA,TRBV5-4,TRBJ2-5,ASSGGGLQETQY
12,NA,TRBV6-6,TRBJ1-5,ASSYVAGEQPQH
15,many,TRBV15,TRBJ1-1,ATSRLGDWGLGTEAF
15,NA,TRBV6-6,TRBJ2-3,ASSPPGLAGGTDTQY
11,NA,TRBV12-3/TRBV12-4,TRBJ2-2,ASWVGDTGELF
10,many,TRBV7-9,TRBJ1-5,ASRDAGQPQH
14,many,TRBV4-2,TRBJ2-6,ASSQEGVSGANVLT
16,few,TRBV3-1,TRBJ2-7,ASSLSLTSGGPYYEQY
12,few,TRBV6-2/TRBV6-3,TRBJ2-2,ASTGTSNTGELF
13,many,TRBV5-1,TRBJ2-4,ASSLVQGAKNIQY
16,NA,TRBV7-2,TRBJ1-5,ASSAIFHQAFSNQPQH
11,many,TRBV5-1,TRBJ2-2,ASSGPNTGELF
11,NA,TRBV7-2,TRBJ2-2,ASSRDPSGELF
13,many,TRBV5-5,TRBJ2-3,ASSFTGETGDTQY
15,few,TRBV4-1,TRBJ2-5,ASSQDPVGRGQETQY